The 31 T cell receptor beta chains reported below all come from one sample, sequenced in a study of T cells expressing NK-cell markers. No DNA is given; TCRdb re-called the 5' RACE reads and lists each CDR3 protein once. Across 350,000 to 450,000 distinct CDR3 sequences, the top ten clones capture around 5% of the sample. The source material was blood T cells: a sorted CD56 or NKG2C T cell subset, CD4+ or CD8+ T cells, or bulk PBMC T cells (not recorded which). The receptor source for this set is a man aged 18-75 years in good health.

The CDR3 is CASSVGGLSPEKFF. The rearrangement links TRBV7-2 to TRBJ2-1; TCRdb reports TRBD2, a call that lacks DNA to check it against. The CDR3 has 14 residues. Germline CDR1 SGHTA, CDR2 FQGNSA.

The rearrangement links TRBV7-2 to TRBJ2-1; TCRdb outputs TRBD1, but without DNA this stays unchecked. The CDR3 spans 14 residues. Germline loops: CDR1 SGHTA, CDR2 FQGNSA. The CDR3 reads CASSKPGQNNEQFF.

The CDR3 loop is CASSSSSGGDYEQYF. V usage is TRBV27 and J usage is TRBJ2-7; TCRdb gives TRBD2 as the D gene, but with no DNA this cannot be confirmed. Per germline, CDR1 MNHEY and CDR2 SMNVEV (reference sequence). The CDR3 runs to 15 residues.

This chain links TRBV20-1 with TRBJ2-2; TCRdb names TRBD1, which stays unverified in the absence of DNA. The CDR3 totals 17 residues. Germline CDR1 DFQATT, CDR2 SNEGSKA (reference sequence). The CDR3 sequence is CSARDDPDRRFIGELFF.

The chain couples TRBV5-5 to TRBJ2-5; as DNA is missing, the TRBD1 call by TCRdb cannot be tested. The CDR3 spans 16 residues. CDR1 is SGHKS and CDR2 is YYEKEE in the germline V gene (reference sequence). The CDR3 spells CASSRPPGDPRETQYF.

The J gene is TRBJ1-2, the V gene TRBV2; the TCRdb call, TRBD1, lacks DNA for checking. CDR1 and CDR2 (germline): SNHLY, FYNNEI. The CDR3 is 13 amino acids. CDR3 residues: CASSASGPYGYTF.

This chain connects TRBV11-2 to TRBJ2-7; TCRdb's D call, TRBD1, is unchecked because there is no DNA. Germline loops: CDR1 SGHAT, CDR2 FQNNGV. CDR3 length equals 16 residues. CDR3 region: CASSSHLQDSSYEQYF.

The chain links TRBV6-1 to TRBJ2-4; TCRdb outputs TRBD1, but without DNA this stays unchecked. CDR1 is MNHNS, CDR2 SASEGT, per germline. This CDR3 is 19 amino acids long. The chain's CDR3 is CASSEAVAGGSIAKNIQYF.

The chain employs TRBV5-1 and TRBJ2-3; the TRBD2 assignment by TCRdb is unverifiable without DNA. The CDR3 totals 18 residues. Germline CDR1 is SGHRS and CDR2 is YFSETQ. CDR3: CASSSGTSGGAFADTQYF.

The V gene is TRBV2, the J gene TRBJ1-2; TCRdb outputs TRBD1, but without DNA this stays unchecked. The germline CDR1 and CDR2 sequences are SNHLY and FYNNEI. The length of the CDR3 is 15 residues. The CDR3 region is CASSEAGLGRDGYTF.

The J gene is TRBJ2-3, the V gene TRBV6-1. The germline V gene encodes CDR1 MNHNS and CDR2 SASEGT. The CDR3 covers 15 residues. CDR3 region: CATLPKRLSTDTQYF.

The chain couples TRBV7-8 to TRBJ2-7; TCRdb returns TRBD1, unconfirmable since there is no DNA. Germline V lookup: CDR1 SGHVS, CDR2 FQNEAQ. This CDR3 region has 15 residues. CDR3: CASRLQTGVVYEQYF.

V is TRBV6-1 and J is TRBJ1-3; TCRdb's D call, TRBD1, is unchecked because there is no DNA. Germline assignment: CDR1 MNHNS and CDR2 SASEGT. This CDR3 region has 14 residues. CDR3 sequence: CASKRQGARNTIYF.

The chain has TRBV24-1 and TRBJ2-5; TCRdb proposes TRBD2, but this gene call is untestable without DNA. The germline V gene encodes CDR1 KGHDR and CDR2 SFDVKD. CDR3 length: 13 amino acids. Here the CDR3 reads CATSRASQETQYF.

The chain has TRBV11-2 and TRBJ2-1; TCRdb calls TRBD1, which cannot be checked without DNA. This CDR3 is built from 12 residues. Per germline, CDR1 SGHAT and CDR2 FQNNGV. This CDR3 reads CASTPTGDEQFF.

The V and J genes are TRBV7-9 and TRBJ2-3. The CDR3 has 14 residues. Germline V gene data show CDR1 as SEHNR and CDR2 as FQNEAQ (reference sequence). Here the CDR3 reads CASSLNGFQVTQYF.

This chain links TRBV25-1 with TRBJ2-2; TCRdb indicates TRBD1, and absent DNA this call remains unverified. This CDR3 has 15 residues. CDR1 is MGHDK and CDR2 is SYGVNS in the germline V gene. CDR3: CASQGNRGPTGELFF.

The chain combines TRBV2 with TRBJ2-7; no DNA is available, so the TRBD1 call from TCRdb remains unchecked. The CDR3 loop spans 15 amino acids. Germline V CDR1 and CDR2: SNHLY, FYNNEI. CDR3 loop: CASNKDRGHSYEQYF.

The gene calls are TRBV7-8 and TRBJ2-3; TCRdb outputs TRBD2, but without DNA this stays unchecked. The CDR3 has 13 amino acids. The germline V gene encodes CDR1 SGHVS and CDR2 FQNEAQ. The CDR3 loop reads CASSLAGGRTQYF. Full variable domain (rest looked up from reference TRBV7-8 and TRBJ2-3): GAGVSQSPRYKVAKRGQDVALRCDPISGHVSLFWYQQALGQGPEFLTYFQNEAQLDKSGLPSDRFFAERPEGSVSTLKIQRTQQEDSAVYLCASSLAGGRTQYFGPGTRLTVL.

The chain recombines TRBV11-2 with TRBJ2-5; TCRdb lists TRBD1, though no DNA is available to test this call. The CDR3 spans 15 residues. Germline V gene sequence: CDR1 SGHAT, CDR2 FQNNGV. Here the CDR3 reads CASSLAVSGVGTQYF.

The chain has TRBV6-1 and TRBJ2-3. The CDR3 is made up of 13 amino acids. The V gene's germline CDR1 is MNHNS and CDR2 SASEGT. The CDR3: CASSEAAADTQYF.

The chain uses TRBV6-4 and TRBJ1-1; TCRdb's D call, TRBD1, is unchecked because there is no DNA. The CDR3 extends over 15 amino acids. The V gene's germline CDR1 is MRHNA and CDR2 SNTAGT. The chain's CDR3 is CASSDSRRGRTEAFF.

V usage is TRBV5-6 and J usage is TRBJ2-7; TCRdb returns TRBD2, unconfirmable since there is no DNA. CDR1 is SGHDT, CDR2 YYEEEE, per germline. The CDR3 has 13 residues. The CDR3: CASSQGTIYEQYF.

V and J are TRBV29-1 and TRBJ1-2; TCRdb reports TRBD1, a call that lacks DNA to check it against. The CDR3 extends over 13 amino acids. The V gene's germline CDR1 is SQVTM and CDR2 ANQGSEA. The CDR3 sequence is CSVLDRGQNGYTF.

The V and J genes are TRBV6-1 and TRBJ1-6; TCRdb's D gene call, TRBD1, goes unchecked for lack of DNA. The germline gives CDR1 MNHNS, CDR2 SASEGT. The CDR3 contains 15 residues. CDR3 sequence reads: CASSEAGGGNSPLHF.

This chain links TRBV11-1 with TRBJ2-2; TCRdb reports TRBD2, a call that lacks DNA to check it against. Germline loops: CDR1 SGHAT, CDR2 FQDESV (reference sequence). This CDR3 spans 18 amino acids. Here the CDR3 reads CASSHRPTSGRNTGELFF.

The chain carries TRBV4-2 and TRBJ2-2; without DNA, the TCRdb call of TRBD1 cannot be checked. Per germline, CDR1 LGHNA and CDR2 YNFKEQ. This CDR3 spans 16 amino acids. The CDR3 reads CASSQGPGQGTGELFF.

The rearrangement links TRBV18 to TRBJ2-7. The CDR3 spans 15 residues. Per the germline V gene, CDR1 is KGHSH and CDR2 is LQKENI. CDR3 loop: CASSPSRDRIYEQYF.

The gene calls are TRBV7-8 and TRBJ2-7; TCRdb outputs TRBD1, but without DNA this stays unchecked. This CDR3 spans 14 amino acids. Germline CDR1 is SGHVS and CDR2 is FQNEAQ. This chain's CDR3 is CASSWTGETYEQYF.

J is TRBJ1-2 and V is TRBV7-9. The CDR3 sequence is 15 residues long. CDR1 is SEHNR and CDR2 is FQNEAQ in the germline V gene (reference sequence). The CDR3: CASSLVPTGSYGYTF.

This chain joins TRBV20-1 and TRBJ2-7; the TRBD1 assignment by TCRdb is unverifiable without DNA. The CDR3 consists of 14 residues. Per germline, CDR1 DFQATT and CDR2 SNEGSKA (reference sequence). The CDR3 loop reads CSAETGAGPYEQYF.